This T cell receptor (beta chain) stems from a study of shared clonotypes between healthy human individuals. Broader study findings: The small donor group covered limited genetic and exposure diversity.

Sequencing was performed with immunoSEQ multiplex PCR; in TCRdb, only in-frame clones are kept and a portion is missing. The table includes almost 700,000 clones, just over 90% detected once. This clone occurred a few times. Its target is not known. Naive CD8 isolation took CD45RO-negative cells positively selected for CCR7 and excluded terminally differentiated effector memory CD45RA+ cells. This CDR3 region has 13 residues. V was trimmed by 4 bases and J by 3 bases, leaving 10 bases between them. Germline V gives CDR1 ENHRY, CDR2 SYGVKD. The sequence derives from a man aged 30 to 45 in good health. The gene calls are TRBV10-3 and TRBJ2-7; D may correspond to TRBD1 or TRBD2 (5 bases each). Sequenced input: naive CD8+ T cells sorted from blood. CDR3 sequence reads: CAISGDGIYEQYF. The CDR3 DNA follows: TGTGCCATCAGTGGGGACGGGATCTACGAGCAGTACTTC.